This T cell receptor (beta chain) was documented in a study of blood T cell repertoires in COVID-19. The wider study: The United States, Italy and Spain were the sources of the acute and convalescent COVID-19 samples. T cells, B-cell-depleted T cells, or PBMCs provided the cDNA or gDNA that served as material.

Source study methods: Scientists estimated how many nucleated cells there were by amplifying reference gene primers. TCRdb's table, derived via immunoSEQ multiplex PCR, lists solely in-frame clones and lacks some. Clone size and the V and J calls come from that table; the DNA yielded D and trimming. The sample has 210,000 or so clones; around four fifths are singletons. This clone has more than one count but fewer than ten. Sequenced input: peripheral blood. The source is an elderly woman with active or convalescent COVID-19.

The CDR3 DNA reads as TGTGCCAGCAGCCAAGACAGGACAGGGTCGAACACTGAAGCTTTCTTT. Translated: CASSQDRTGSNTEAFF. The chain recombines TRBV14 with TRBJ1-1; TRBD1 aligns across 8 bases. Per germline, CDR1 SGHDN and CDR2 FVKESK. The CDR3 spans 16 residues. V lost 0 bases, J lost 1 base, and 4 bases stayed unmatched.